This TCR beta chain stems from a study of T cells in Graves' hyperthyroidism and ophthalmopathy. Across the study: Peripheral blood was secured at the point of initial diagnosis, before any treatment. Study-wide results and limits: Blood also contained most expanded thyroid clonotypes above 0.001. From stable hyperthyroidism, ophthalmopathy was separated by a 13 V-J model.

Amplification yielded TCR beta CDR3 regions, with RNA transcripts as the source. HTBI primers were used for first-round RT-PCR of the TCR CDR3. MiXCR was run by TCRdb on the multiplex PCR reads, yielding one entry per CDR3 protein. The sample has nearly 600,000 distinct CDR3 sequences; approximately 15% are singletons. The V gene's germline CDR1 is LNHNV and CDR2 YYDKDF (reference sequence). The CDR3 consists of 15 residues. This clonotype turned up a few times. Its matching antigen is unknown. One end of the junction fails to match germline, which may point to a read error. It was uncontrolled infection, other autoimmune disease, pregnancy or lactation that excluded patients.

The chain combines TRBV15 with TRBJ2-3, with a possible D match to TRBD1 (6 bases). The clonotype was recovered from a woman between 18 and 30 years old with Graves' ophthalmopathy. The sequencing input was blood. CDR3 sequence: CAISQGTGWTDTQYF. The CDR3 DNA is TGTGCCATCAGCCAAGGAACAGGGTGGACAGATACGCAGTATTTT. The full variable domain, in which reference TRBV15 and TRBJ2-3 provide the parts outside the CDR3, is DAMVIQNPRYQVTQFGKPVTLSCSQTLNHNVMYWYQQKSSQAPKLLFHYYDKDFNNEADTPDNFQSRRPNTSFCFLDIRSPGLGDTAMYLCAISQGTGWTDTQYFGPGTRLTVL.